These T cell receptor beta chains were read from a single sample in a study of T cells in Graves' hyperthyroidism and ophthalmopathy. TCRdb re-derived calls from the multiplex PCR reads in MiXCR, one entry per CDR3 protein. This table has hundreds of thousands of distinct CDR3 sequences, about 15% appearing once. Sequenced input: blood. The receptor set was obtained from a woman between 35 and 50 years old with Graves' ophthalmopathy. Both conserved end residues are part of each CDR3. Fields, in order: clone size, V gene, J gene, D gene, CDR3 protein, CDR3 DNA. D genes are given only for firm matches. Some rows have no size entry. The others give once, few or many, or a class for an expanded clone.

>many|TRBV19|TRBJ1-5|.
CASSKGRNQPQHF
TGTGCCAGTAGTAAGGGACGTAATCAGCCCCAGCATTTT
>.|TRBV11-2|TRBJ2-7|.
CASSPRATEVAYEQYF
TGTGCCAGCAGCCCACGGGCCACAGAAGTAGCCTACGAGCAGTACTTC
>.|TRBV6-4|TRBJ2-5|TRBD2
CASSYWGATSGRETQYF
TGTGCCAGCAGTTACTGGGGGGCGACTAGCGGGAGAGAGACCCAGTACTTC
>.|TRBV18|TRBJ1-1|.
CASSLEQGWGRDTEAFF
TGTGCCAGCTCGCTCGAACAGGGATGGGGTAGAGACACTGAAGCTTTCTTT
>many|TRBV4-1|TRBJ2-7|TRBD2
CASSQMETSGFSYEQYF
TGCGCCAGCAGCCAAATGGAGACTAGCGGGTTCTCCTACGAGCAGTACTTC
>many|TRBV24-1|TRBJ2-5|.
CATSDPPGGATSETQYF
TGTGCCACCAGTGATCCCCCCGGGGGCGCGACATCGGAGACCCAGTACTTC
>few|TRBV19|TRBJ1-3|.
CASSIRGRNSGNTIYF
TGTGCCAGTAGTATAAGGGGACGGAACTCTGGAAACACCATATATTTT
>.|TRBV19|TRBJ1-6|.
CASHPGTYNSPLHF
TGTGCCAGCCACCCCGGGACCTATAATTCACCCCTCCACTTT
>many|TRBV15|TRBJ2-7|.
CATSRDVSTYEQYF
TGTGCCACCAGCAGAGATGTCTCTACCTACGAGCAGTACTTC
>.|TRBV28|TRBJ1-5|TRBD1
CASSRQGLQDQPQHF
TGTGCCAGCAGTAGACAGGGGCTTCAAGATCAGCCCCAGCATTTT
>many|TRBV5-5|TRBJ2-2|.
CASRNSWTGELFF
TGTGCCAGCAGGAATTCCTGGACCGGGGAGCTGTTTTTT
>many|TRBV28|TRBJ2-5|TRBD1
CASSLPGGTGEETQYF
TGTGCCAGCAGTTTACCGGGCGGGACAGGGGAAGAGACCCAGTACTTC
>many|TRBV28|TRBJ1-5|.
CASSLVWGGDQPQHF
TGTGCCAGCAGTTTAGTCTGGGGAGGGGATCAGCCCCAGCATTTT
>many|TRBV7-9|TRBJ1-2|.
CASSPQGQGYGYTF
TGTGCCAGCAGCCCACAGGGCCAAGGGTATGGCTACACCTTC
>many|TRBV27|TRBJ1-2|TRBD1
CASRDRGFNYGYTF
TGTGCAAGCCGGGACAGGGGATTCAACTATGGCTACACCTTC
>many|TRBV6-2/TRBV6-3|TRBJ2-7|.
CASSYWGEQYF
TGTGCCAGCAGTTACTGGGGCGAGCAGTACTTC
>few|TRBV12-5|TRBJ2-4|.
CASGLVLGPAKNIQYF
TGTGCTAGTGGTTTGGTACTCGGGCCAGCCAAAAACATTCAGTACTTC
>few|TRBV19|TRBJ1-2|TRBD1
CASSADRENYGYTF
TGTGCCAGTAGTGCCGACAGGGAGAACTATGGCTACACCTTC
>many|TRBV20-1|TRBJ2-7|TRBD1
CSATSDRGDTYEQYF
TGCAGTGCTACCTCGGACAGGGGAGACACCTACGAGCAGTACTTC
>.|TRBV9|TRBJ1-2|.
CASSGVSIVGYTF
TGTGCCAGCAGCGGAGTCTCGATCGTTGGCTACACCTTC
>.|TRBV28|TRBJ2-2|.
CASSQGRLRGRQNTGELFF
TGTGCCAGCAGCCAGGGGAGACTGAGGGGAAGGCAAAACACCGGGGAGCTGTTTTTT
>few|TRBV4-1|TRBJ1-1|.
CASSQGGILEAFF
TGCGCCAGCAGCCAAGGGGGGATTCTTGAAGCTTTCTTT
>.|TRBV2|TRBJ2-6|TRBD1
CASTQGEAGANVLTF
TGTGCCAGCACCCAGGGGGAAGCTGGGGCCAACGTCCTGACTTTC
>many|TRBV4-2|TRBJ1-1|.
CASSQEGSMNTEAFF
TGTGCCAGCAGCCAAGAGGGCAGCATGAACACTGAAGCTTTCTTT
>many|TRBV28|TRBJ2-7|TRBD2
CASSLGGRESYEQYF
TGTGCCAGCAGTTTAGGAGGGAGGGAGTCCTACGAGCAGTACTTC
>many|TRBV7-2|TRBJ1-1|TRBD1
CASRQTGELGAFF
TGTGCCAGCAGGCAGACAGGGGAATTGGGAGCTTTCTTT
>.|TRBV30|TRBJ2-2|.
CAWSPPHTGELFF
TGTGCCTGGAGTCCCCCCCACACCGGGGAGCTGTTTTTT
>many|TRBV29-1|TRBJ2-2|TRBD2
CSVRAGGHLAGELFF
TGCAGCGTTCGAGCGGGAGGGCATCTCGCCGGGGAGCTGTTTTTT
>many|TRBV6-2/TRBV6-3|TRBJ2-5|.
CASTETRQFQETQYF
TGTGCCAGCACCGAAACCCGACAATTCCAAGAGACCCAGTACTTC
>few|TRBV29-1|TRBJ2-7|TRBD1
CSVGDSAYEQYF
TGCAGCGTCGGGGACAGCGCCTACGAGCAGTACTTC
>few|TRBV28|TRBJ2-6|.
CASSSGPPSGAYVLTF
TGTGCCAGCAGTAGCGGTCCCCCCTCTGGGGCCTACGTCCTGACTTTC
>.|TRBV20-1|TRBJ2-7|.
CSARSGVAYEQYF
TGCAGTGCTAGGTCGGGGGTTGCCTACGAGCAGTACTTC
>many|TRBV12-3/TRBV12-4|TRBJ2-7|TRBD2
CASSLRLAAISYEQYF
TGTGCCAGCAGTTTGAGACTAGCGGCCATCTCCTACGAGCAGTACTTC
>.|TRBV3-1|TRBJ1-2|.
CASSLYPGRQDNYGYTF
TGTGCCAGCAGCTTATACCCGGGACGGCAAGATAACTATGGCTACACCTTC
>many|TRBV27|TRBJ2-7|TRBD1
CASSLRTGKDGQYF
TGTGCCAGCAGTCTTCGGACAGGGAAAGACGGGCAGTACTTC
>many|TRBV29-1|TRBJ2-5|.
CSVLTAQETQYF
TGCAGCGTCCTGACAGCCCAAGAGACCCAGTACTTC
>few|TRBV6-2/TRBV6-3|TRBJ2-1|.
CASSNGPEQFF
TGTGCCAGCAGTAACGGGCCCGAGCAGTTCTTC
>.|TRBV3-1|TRBJ1-2|.
CASSRGTYGYTF
TGTGCCAGCAGCCGAGGGACCTATGGCTACACCTTC
>many|TRBV12-3/TRBV12-4|TRBJ2-5|TRBD2
CASSFRWGGSRETQYF
TGTGCCAGCAGTTTCCGCTGGGGGGGGAGTAGGGAGACCCAGTACTTC
>many|TRBV28|TRBJ1-3|.
CASSLTVQDTIYF
TGTGCCAGCAGTTTAACGGTACAGGACACCATATATTTT
>many|TRBV29-1|TRBJ2-7|.
CSVGGRGSYEQYF
TGCAGCGTTGGTGGAAGGGGCTCCTACGAGCAGTACTTC
>many|TRBV28|TRBJ2-7|TRBD2
CASSLVAGEYEQYF
TGTGCCAGCAGTTTAGTAGCGGGAGAGTACGAGCAGTACTTC
>many|TRBV18|TRBJ1-1|TRBD1
CASSPGGGLNTEAFF
TGTGCCAGCAGCCCAGGGGGGGGATTGAACACTGAAGCTTTCTTT
>.|TRBV6-2/TRBV6-3|TRBJ2-2|.
CASSYSTPAGPREFNTGELFF
TGTGCCAGCAGTTACTCGACTCCGGCGGGACCGAGGGAGTTTAATACCGGGGAGCTGTTTTTT
>.|TRBV11-1|TRBJ2-2|.
CASSLGRTGELFF
TGTGCCAGCAGCTTAGGACGTACCGGGGAGCTGTTTTTT
>many|TRBV6-2/TRBV6-3|TRBJ2-2|.
CASSYSTVRANTGELFF
TGTGCCAGCAGTTACTCGACTGTCAGGGCGAACACCGGGGAGCTGTTTTTT
>few|TRBV20-1|TRBJ2-5|TRBD1
CSAPLSWDREETQYF
TGCAGTGCTCCTCTTTCCTGGGACAGGGAAGAGACCCAGTACTTC
>many|TRBV5-6|TRBJ2-7|.
CASSFSGVPYEQYF
TGTGCCAGCAGCTTTTCGGGAGTCCCCTACGAGCAGTACTTC
>many|TRBV6-5|TRBJ1-5|.
CASSYDRDNQPQHF
TGTGCCAGCAGTTACGACAGAGACAATCAGCCCCAGCATTTT
>many|TRBV6-2/TRBV6-3|TRBJ2-7|TRBD1
CASRYDRDSPTSYEQYF
TGTGCCAGCAGATACGACAGGGATTCTCCTACCTCCTACGAGCAGTACTTC
>.|TRBV6-5|TRBJ1-1|TRBD1
CASSYSGTGTTEAFF
TGTGCCAGCAGTTACTCAGGGACAGGGACGACTGAAGCTTTCTTT
>.|TRBV12-3/TRBV12-4|TRBJ2-3|.
CASSSDEADTQYF
TGTGCCAGCAGTTCCGACGAAGCAGATACGCAGTATTTT
>few|TRBV4-2|TRBJ2-4|TRBD2
CASSQDWGGRGNIQYF
TGTGCCAGCAGCCAAGATTGGGGCGGGAGGGGGAACATTCAGTACTTC